A single sample gave rise to the 12 T cell receptor beta chains below, sequenced in a study of vaccination effects on CD4 cells after COVID-19. Libraries were prepared by immunoSEQ multiplex PCR; TCRdb keeps only in-frame clonotypes and omits some of them. Among around 66,000 clones, over 70% were seen once, and the ten largest hold over 2%. Their specific antigens are unknown. Cultured cells yielded isolated CD4+ T cells after less than 11 days. Everyone in the study got two shots of either the BNT162b2 or mRNA-1273 vaccine. The sequenced sample was CD4+ T cells from PBMCs cultured without peptide, obtained after COVID-19 vaccination. Source of these receptors: a human donor who received a COVID-19 vaccine.

This clone was seen a single time. J is TRBJ2-3 and V is TRBV6-5; D is ambiguous. Germline CDR1 is MNHEY and CDR2 is SVGAGI. Trimming left V 7 bases short and J 1 base short, with 9 bases between. The CDR3 is 13 residues long. This chain's CDR3 is CASKNSRTDTQYF. The CDR3, as DNA: TGTGCCAGCAAGAACAGCCGCACAGATACGCAGTATTTT.

The V call is TRBV14, the J call TRBJ2-6; TRBD1 aligns across 12 bases. Germline V gives CDR1 SGHDN, CDR2 FVKESK. V gave up 0 bases and J gave up 0 bases; unmatched junction bases: 9. This CDR3 has 21 amino acids. This CDR3 reads CASSQDRGDRGRRSGANVLTF. The CDR3, as DNA: TGTGCCAGCAGCCAAGATCGTGGGGACAGGGGGCGCCGCTCTGGGGCCAACGTCCTGACTTTC.

This clone has more than one count but fewer than ten. The rearrangement links TRBV5-6 to TRBJ2-1; TRBD1 aligns across 7 bases. This CDR3 is built from 15 residues. V was clipped by 0 bases and J by 6 bases; unmatched bases: 6. Germline CDR1 and CDR2: SGHDT and YYEEEE. This chain's CDR3 is CASSLVGGDPNEQFF. In DNA, the CDR3 is TGTGCCAGCAGCTTGGTAGGGGGCGATCCCAATGAGCAGTTCTTC. The full variable domain, rest sourced from reference TRBV5-6 and TRBJ2-1, is DAGVTQSPTHLIKTRGQQVTLRCSPKSGHDTVSWYQQALGQGPQFIFQYYEEEERQRGNFPDRFSGHQFPNYSSELNVNALLLGDSALYLCASSLVGGDPNEQFFGPGTRLTVL.

The V gene is TRBV12-3 or TRBV12-4, the J gene TRBJ1-2, with a weak D call TRBD1 (5 bases). The ends were cut back, 4 bases at V and 6 bases at J, with 12 bases in the middle. The CDR3 length is 13 residues. CDR3 region: CASSWGDGNGYTF. CDR3 bases: TGTGCCAGCAGTTGGGGGGATGGGAATGGCTACACCTTC.

J is TRBJ2-3 and V is TRBV5-4; 13 bases agree with TRBD2. In germline, CDR1 is SGHNT, CDR2 YYREEE (reference sequence). The J segment lost 6 bases and the V segment lost 4 bases, leaving 5 bases of the junction unmatched. CDR3 length equals 15 residues. In DNA, the CDR3 is TGTGCCAGCAGCACCACGACTAGCGGGGGGGATACGCAGTATTTT. Amino acid sequence: CASSTTTSGGDTQYF.

This chain joins TRBV30 and TRBJ1-2; D is unclear. This CDR3 region has 12 residues. The germline V gene has CDR1 GTSNPN and CDR2 SVGIG (reference sequence). Deletions cut 1 base from V and 4 bases from J, with 7 bases between. CDR3 DNA: TGTGCCTGGAGTGGGGTAGTCTATGGCTACACCTTC. Translation: CAWSGVVYGYTF.

Only a few counts were recorded for this clone. The gene calls are TRBV5-1 and TRBJ2-5; 12 nucleotides line up with TRBD2. V lost 5 bases and J lost 5; bases outside the gene matches: 10. The CDR3 runs 16 residues. CDR1 is SGHRS, CDR2 YFSETQ, per germline. In nucleotides, the CDR3 is TGCGCCAGCAGTTCCCTAGCGGGGGGGCCGGGTGAGACCCAGTACTTC. It translates to CASSSLAGGPGETQYF.

This chain joins TRBV7-3 and TRBJ2-5, with D uncertain. V dropped 5 bases and J dropped 5 bases, with 9 bases sitting between them. The CDR3 runs 12 residues. Looked up from germline, CDR1 is SGHTA and CDR2 is FQGTGA. The CDR3 spells CASSRYGETQYF. In nucleotides, the CDR3 is TGTGCCAGCAGCCGATACGGGGAGACCCAGTACTTC.

This clone was seen a single time. The chain recombines TRBV28 with TRBJ2-7; 10 bases line up with TRBD1. The CDR3 has 15 residues. Germline CDR1 MDHEN, CDR2 SYDVKM. The ends lost 7 bases at V and 3 bases at J; junction bases unmatched: 9. CDR3 residues: CASMSRTGGFYEQYV. For the CDR3, the DNA is TGTGCCAGCATGAGTAGGACAGGGGGTTTCTACGAGCAGTACGTC.

The chain has TRBV6-1 and TRBJ1-6; weak D call: TRBD1 (6 bases). Trimming shortened V by 6 bases and J by 3 bases, and 15 bases separated the two germline ends. CDR3 size: 16 residues. Germline-derived CDR1 and CDR2 are MNHNS and SASEGT. The CDR3 DNA reads TGTGCCAGCAGAGAAAGGGGGGGGGACTATAATTCACCCCTCCACTTT. It encodes CASRERGGDYNSPLHF.

The chain couples TRBV7-6 to TRBJ1-2; the match to TRBD1 covers 9 bases. Germline CDR1 SGHVS, CDR2 FNYEAQ. The trim removed 1 base at V and 4 bases at J, leaving 4 bases unmatched. The CDR3 has 15 amino acids. CDR3 loop: CASSLGTGASYGYTF. CDR3 nucleotides: TGTGCCAGCAGCTTAGGGACAGGGGCCTCCTATGGCTACACCTTC.

The V and J genes are TRBV12-2 and TRBJ1-1; the DNA was not compared with TRBD1, the D call given in the table. TRBV12-2 is shown as a pseudogene. The CDR3 length is 16 residues. The CDR3 sequence: CASRFSRTGMNTEAFF. CDR3 in DNA: TGTGCAAGTCGCTTCTCCCGGACAGGGATGAACACTGAAGCTTTCTTT.